The clone carrying this T cell receptor (beta chain) was seen ten or more times. This sample is drawn from a study of early T cells in non-severe SARS-CoV-2 infection. Using its own MiXCR run on the 5' RACE reads, TCRdb lists one record per CDR3 protein. The table records under 140,000 distinct CDR3 sequences, around 12% of them present only once. The germline V and J ends were trimmed by 5 bases and 5 bases, with 13 bases remaining between them. The CDR3 consists of 14 residues. CDR1 and CDR2 (germline): SGHTA, FQGTGA. Sequences were derived from whole blood, sampled at baseline. This rearrangement joins TRBV7-3 to TRBJ2-1, with TRBD2 as a possible D gene (6 bases). This TCR was sampled from an adult who was a healthcare worker with PCR-confirmed SARS-CoV-2 infection or an uninfected control (not recorded which). The CDR3 region is CASSPGAVDNEQFF. CDR3 DNA sequence: TGTGCCAGCAGCCCGGGAGCAGTAGACAATGAGCAGTTCTTC.